This T cell receptor beta chain is from a study of blood T cell repertoires in COVID-19. The CDR3 contains 15 residues. CDR1 and CDR2 (germline): SGHNT, YYREEE (reference sequence). V was clipped by 0 bases and J by 0 bases, with 10 bases between them. Sequenced by immunoSEQ multiplex PCR; TCRdb stores in-frame clones only, minus some. The sample gives 95,000 to 120,000 clones, roughly 80% of which show up once; about 1.6% is in the top ten. The rearrangement links TRBV5-4 to TRBJ2-7; D remains unclear. The sequence derives from a man in his fifties with acute or convalescent COVID-19. What was sequenced was peripheral blood. CDR3 in DNA: TGTGCCAGCAGCTTGGACGGGTCTCTCTCCTACGAGCAGTACTTC. This sequence encodes CASSLDGSLSYEQYF.